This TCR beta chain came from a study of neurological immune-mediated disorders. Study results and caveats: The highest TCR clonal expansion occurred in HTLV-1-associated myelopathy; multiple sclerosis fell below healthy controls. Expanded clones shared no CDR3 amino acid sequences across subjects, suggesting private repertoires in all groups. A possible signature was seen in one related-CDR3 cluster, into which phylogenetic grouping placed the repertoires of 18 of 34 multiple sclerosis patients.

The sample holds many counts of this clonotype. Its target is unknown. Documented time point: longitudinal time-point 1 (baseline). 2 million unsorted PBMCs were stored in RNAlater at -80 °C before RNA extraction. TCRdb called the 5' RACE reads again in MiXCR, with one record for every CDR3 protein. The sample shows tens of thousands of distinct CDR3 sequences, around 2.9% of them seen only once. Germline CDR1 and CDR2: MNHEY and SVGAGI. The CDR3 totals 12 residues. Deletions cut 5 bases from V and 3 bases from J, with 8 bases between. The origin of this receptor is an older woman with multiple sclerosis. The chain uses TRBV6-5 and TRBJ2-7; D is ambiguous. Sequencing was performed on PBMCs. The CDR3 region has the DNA TGTGCCAGCAGTCCGAACTTCTACGAGCAGTACTTC. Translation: CASSPNFYEQYF.